These 21 T cell receptor beta chains originate from one sample sequenced in a study of cytomegalovirus exposure and HLA in healthy donors. A multiplex PCR was run with 60 Vbeta primers and 13 Jbeta primers. The assay was immunoSEQ multiplex PCR, and TCRdb's table has in-frame clones only and misses some. This sample's table reports approximately 92,000 clones. Material: PBMCs. These receptors originate from a woman under 40 in good health and CMV-seronegative.

The genes are TRBV9 and TRBJ1-3; TRBD1 might be the D (6 bases). V was shortened by 3 bases and J by 2 bases, with 15 bases between the two germline ends. Germline values: CDR1 SGDLS, CDR2 YYNGEE. The CDR3 runs to 16 residues. This chain's CDR3 is CASSAHSGEAGNTIYF. DNA for the CDR3: TGTGCCAGCAGCGCACACTCAGGGGAAGCTGGAAACACCATATATTTT.

V gene TRBV6-1 combines with J gene TRBJ1-1; D not resolved. CDR1 and CDR2 from the germline V gene are MNHNS and SASEGT. V lost 3 bases, J lost 1 base, and 6 bases lay in between. The length of the CDR3 is 13 residues. The CDR3 region is CASSDIKNTEAFF. CDR3 nucleotides: TGTGCCAGCAGTGATATAAAGAACACTGAAGCTTTCTTT.

The chain links TRBV5-4 to TRBJ2-3, with TRBD1 matching over 9 bases. Trimming at V came to 2 bases and at J to 4 bases, leaving 8 bases not matched to a gene. The CDR3 has 16 amino acids. Germline V lookup: CDR1 SGHNT, CDR2 YYREEE (reference sequence). The CDR3 reads CASSLGTGGVPDTQYF. The CDR3 nucleotides read TGTGCCAGCAGCTTAGGAACAGGGGGCGTCCCAGATACGCAGTATTTT.

The CDR3: CASSPTGYGYTF. CDR3 bases: TGTGCCAGTAGTCCGACGGGGTATGGCTACACCTTC. This rearrangement joins TRBV19 to TRBJ1-2; no firm D call. The CDR3 has 12 amino acids. CDR1 is LNHDA and CDR2 is SQIVND in the germline V gene (reference sequence). Trimming stripped 5 bases from V and 5 bases from J, with 9 bases between. Based on the CDR3 plus reference TRBV19 and TRBJ1-2, the full variable domain is DGGITQSPKYLFRKEGQNVTLSCEQNLNHDAMYWYRQDPGQGLRLIYYSQIVNDFQKGDIAEGYSVSREKKESFPLTVTSAQKNPTAFYLCASSPTGYGYTFGSGTRLTVV.

In the case of this clone: One end of the junction varies from germline; a read error may be responsible. This chain links TRBV27 with TRBJ2-7; perhaps TRBD1 as D (6 bases). Germline lookup yields CDR1 MNHEY and CDR2 SMNVEV (reference sequence). This CDR3 is 14 amino acids long. CDR3: CASSFPDRPYGQYF. The CDR3 bases are TGTGCCAGCAGTTTTCCGGACAGACCCTACGGGCAGTACTTC.

The V gene is TRBV5-6, the J gene TRBJ2-1; unclear D gene. V was pared by 1 base and J by 1 base, with 12 bases between. Germline lookup yields CDR1 SGHDT and CDR2 YYEEEE. This CDR3 comprises 16 residues. The CDR3 sequence: CASSLQSLGSYNEQFF. The DNA for the CDR3 is TGTGCCAGCAGCTTGCAGTCCCTCGGGTCCTACAATGAGCAGTTCTTC.

The chain carries TRBV28 and TRBJ1-2; 7 bases are a match to TRBD1. The CDR3 length is 14 residues. V dropped 3 bases and J dropped 2; count of bases not matched to a gene: 3. Germline V gene lookup returns CDR1 MDHEN and CDR2 SYDVKM. The DNA for the CDR3 is TGTGCCAGCAGTTTGACAGGGACCAACTATGGCTACACCTTC. Amino acids: CASSLTGTNYGYTF.

The rearrangement links TRBV2 to TRBJ2-1; tentatively, D is TRBD2 (6 bases). In germline, CDR1 is SNHLY, CDR2 FYNNEI. This CDR3 is built from 14 residues. V was shortened by 6 bases and J by 10 bases, with 19 bases between the two germline ends. The CDR3 here is CASRFGTYRGEQFF. The DNA for the CDR3 is TGTGCCAGCAGGTTCGGGACTTACCGGGGGGAGCAGTTCTTC.

This chain links TRBV28 with TRBJ2-7, with D perhaps matching TRBD2 (6 bases). Trimming removed 5 bases from V and 5 bases from J, with 16 bases in between. CDR1 is MDHEN and CDR2 is SYDVKM in the germline V gene. There are 14 residues in the CDR3. DNA for the CDR3: TGTGCCAGCAGTCCCGTGGAGGGAGTCAACGAGCAGTACTTC. Protein sequence: CASSPVEGVNEQYF.

Comment on this clone: The junction differs from germline at one of its ends, possibly a read error. This rearrangement joins TRBV7-6 to TRBJ2-1; possible D gene TRBD2, 6 bases. The CDR3 runs to 18 residues. CDR1 SGHVS and CDR2 FNYEAQ come from the germline V gene. The CDR3 region is CASSLDMIRRETDNEQFF. The CDR3 DNA follows: TGTGCCAGCAGTTTAGATATGATCAGGAGGGAGACGGACAATGAGCAGTTCTTC.

The chain combines TRBV9 with TRBJ1-2, with TRBD1 matching 7 bases. This CDR3 contains 17 residues. Germline V lookup: CDR1 SGDLS, CDR2 YYNGEE. The V and J ends lost 2 bases and 2 bases, in that order; junction bases with no gene match: 12. CDR3 sequence reads: CASSVFSSGGKNYGYTF. DNA for the CDR3: TGTGCCAGCAGCGTTTTTTCTTCAGGGGGGAAGAACTATGGCTACACCTTC.

This chain uses TRBV7-2 with TRBJ2-7, with 9 bases that match TRBD2. With V trimmed by 2 bases and J by 3 bases, 2 bases remained unmatched. Per germline, CDR1 SGHTA and CDR2 FQGNSA. There are 14 residues in the CDR3. CDR3 in amino acids: CASSLIAGDYEQYF. The DNA for the CDR3 is TGTGCCAGCAGCTTAATAGCGGGGGACTACGAGCAGTACTTC.

CDR3 region: CASKGQGWSYNSPLHF. The DNA for the CDR3 is TGTGCCAGCAAGGGACAGGGATGGTCCTATAATTCACCCCTCCACTTT. The chain joins TRBV28 to TRBJ1-6; 9 bases fit TRBD1. There are 16 residues in the CDR3. The ends lost 7 bases at V and 1 base at J; junction bases unmatched: 5. Germline V lookup: CDR1 MDHEN, CDR2 SYDVKM.

The CDR3 is CASSLAGDRRGSPLHF. CDR3 nucleotide sequence: TGTGCCAGCAGCTTAGCGGGGGACAGAAGGGGTTCACCCCTCCACTTT. The genes are TRBV7-2 and TRBJ1-6; 7 bases fit TRBD1. Per the germline V gene, CDR1 is SGHTA and CDR2 is FQGNSA. The CDR3 spans 16 residues. V was pared by 0 bases and J by 9 bases, with 8 bases of the junction left unmatched.

The rearrangement uses TRBV4-2 and TRBJ2-1, with D hard to call. The germline V gene encodes CDR1 LGHNA and CDR2 YNFKEQ. This CDR3 is built from 13 residues. The V and J ends lost 4 bases and 10 bases respectively, with 14 bases between them. CDR3 amino acids: CASSPELEREQFF. The CDR3 DNA is TGTGCCAGCAGCCCTGAACTGGAGCGCGAGCAGTTCTTC.

The rearrangement links TRBV7-9 to TRBJ1-5, with TRBD1 identical over 8 bases. Per germline, CDR1 SEHNR and CDR2 FQNEAQ (reference sequence). Germline trimming cut 5 bases from V and 5 bases from J; bases unmatched to any gene: 2. The CDR3 length is 13 residues. For the CDR3, the DNA is TGTGCCAGCAGCCTACAGGGGGATCAGCCCCAGCATTTT. Residues: CASSLQGDQPQHF.

Written as DNA, the CDR3 is TGTGCCAGTAGTCAAACAGGGGGCCTTGGAAACACCATATATTTT. Its protein product is CASSQTGGLGNTIYF. The chain has TRBV19 and TRBJ1-3, with TRBD1 identical over 9 bases. The CDR3 is made up of 15 amino acids. Looked up from germline, CDR1 is LNHDA and CDR2 is SQIVND (reference sequence). After removal of 5 bases from V and 3 bases from J, the junction contained 5 bases not matched to a gene.

This rearrangement joins TRBV7-9 to TRBJ1-3; D not resolved. Per germline, CDR1 SEHNR and CDR2 FQNEAQ (reference sequence). Trimming pared 5 bases from V and 1 base from J, leaving 12 bases between. The CDR3 consists of 15 residues. CDR3: CASSPRRASGNTIYF. CDR3 in DNA: TGTGCCAGCAGCCCCCGGCGGGCATCTGGAAACACCATATATTTT.

The chain recombines TRBV4-1 with TRBJ2-3, with 9 bases identical to TRBD2. The V and J ends lost 3 bases and 5 bases, in that order; junction bases with no gene match: 9. The CDR3 is 16 residues long. The germline V gene has CDR1 MGHRA and CDR2 YSYEKL. CDR3 region: CASSQVAGATGDTQYF. The CDR3 region has the DNA TGCGCCAGCAGCCAGGTAGCGGGGGCCACCGGAGATACGCAGTATTTT.

This chain uses TRBV7-3 with TRBJ2-2, with 14 bases matching TRBD2. CDR1 and CDR2 from the germline V gene are SGHTA and FQGTGA. This CDR3 region has 18 residues. The trim removed 5 bases at V and 5 bases at J, leaving 10 bases unmatched. CDR3 coding DNA: TGTGCCAGCAGCCTCCGTTCGACTAGCGGGGGGGATACCGGGGAGCTGTTTTTT. This translates into CASSLRSTSGGDTGELFF.

This chain uses TRBV12-5 with TRBJ2-1; 8 bases match TRBD2. With 7 bases clipped from V and 0 bases from J, the junction kept 8 bases outside the gene matches. The CDR3 is made up of 16 amino acids. Germline V gene lookup returns CDR1 LGHNT and CDR2 FRNRAP. The CDR3 DNA sequence: TGTGCTAGTGCCTTAAAAGCGGGGGCCTCCTACAATGAGCAGTTCTTC. Translating it yields CASALKAGASYNEQFF.